The 29 T cell receptor beta chains below all came from one sample that was sequenced in a study of post-analysis software for immune sequencing data. Antigens for these TCRs are unknown. Unique-molecular-identifier-tagged TCR beta cDNA libraries were used. One entry per CDR3 protein, called by TCRdb with MiXCR from the PCR reads. The table has fewer than 900,000 distinct CDR3 sequences, around 42% seen once. Overall study findings and caveats: Compared with controls, patients had more of about 5 TRBV segments, including TRBV5-6, TRBV5-1 and TRBV20-1.

The sample comprised blood. All receptors derive from a girl aged 10 to 17 with multiple sclerosis.

There are a few counts of this clonotype. CDR3 DNA: TGTGCCTGGGGGCTCTCCTACGAGCAGTACTTC. It yields the protein CAWGLSYEQYF. The chain couples TRBV30 to TRBJ2-7; D not resolved. The CDR3 totals 11 residues. Deletions cut 5 bases from V and 0 bases from J, with 5 bases between. Germline V CDR1 and CDR2: GTSNPN, SVGIG (reference sequence).

This clonotype showed up just a few times. This chain links TRBV29-1 with TRBJ2-1, with D tentatively TRBD1 or TRBD2 (5 bases each). Deletions cut 0 bases from V and 15 bases from J, with 30 bases between. Germline loops: CDR1 SQVTM, CDR2 ANQGSEA. The CDR3 runs to 17 residues. Written as DNA, the CDR3 is TGCAGCGTTGAAGATGGGGCTCGGGTGCTAGCACATTTGATAAGGTTCTTC. Protein product: CSVEDGARVLAHLIRFF.

V and J are TRBV5-1 and TRBJ1-1, with 7 bases matching TRBD1. The length of the CDR3 is 13 residues. Germline CDR1 is SGHRS and CDR2 is YFSETQ. With 0 bases clipped from V and 10 bases from J, the junction kept 6 bases outside the gene matches. DNA of the CDR3: TGCGCCAGCAGCTTGGTAGGGGGCGCGGGAGCTTTCTTT. Its protein is CASSLVGGAGAFF.

The gene calls are TRBV5-1 and TRBJ2-5, with a possible D match to TRBD2 (6 bases). V was shortened by 3 bases and J by 3 bases, with 12 bases between the two germline ends. CDR3 size: 14 residues. CDR1 and CDR2 (germline): SGHRS, YFSETQ. The DNA for the CDR3 is TGCGCCAGCAGCTGGTTGCGGAGGGAAGAGACCCAGTACTTC. This sequence encodes CASSWLRREETQYF.

The chain carries TRBV7-6 and TRBJ2-1; tentative D call: TRBD2 (5 bases). Germline V lookup: CDR1 SGHVS, CDR2 FNYEAQ. The CDR3 is 16 residues long. V lost 5 bases and J lost 0, with 14 bases in between. The CDR3 region is CASSLEAASSYNEQFF. DNA for the CDR3: TGTGCCAGCAGCCTCGAAGCGGCGAGCTCCTACAATGAGCAGTTCTTC.

The V gene is TRBV20-1, the J gene TRBJ2-5, with D tentatively TRBD1 or TRBD2 (5 bases each). The J call could be wrong; TRBJ2-7 is a better fit for the DNA end. This CDR3 region has 13 residues. Germline CDR1 is DFQATT and CDR2 is SNEGSKA (reference sequence). CDR3 in DNA: TGCAGTGTTACGGGCGTGAGGGGCCACGAGCAGTACTTC. This sequence encodes CSVTGVRGHEQYF.

This clonotype has only a few counts. The rearrangement links TRBV28 to TRBJ2-7; D is perhaps TRBD1 (5 bases). The CDR3 is made up of 15 amino acids. V was clipped by 2 bases and J by 0 bases, with 11 bases between them. CDR1 MDHEN and CDR2 SYDVKM come from the germline V gene. The CDR3 DNA sequence: TGTGCCAGCAGTTTAACAGGTCCAAGCTCCTACGAGCAGTACTTC. Translating gives CASSLTGPSSYEQYF.

The chain uses TRBV29-1 and TRBJ2-3, with 8 bases aligning to TRBD1. This CDR3 region has 14 residues. Germline lookup yields CDR1 SQVTM and CDR2 ANQGSEA. J gave up 1 base and V 7 bases, and 7 bases lay outside the gene matches. The CDR3 reads CSAQGAVGTDTQYF. Here the CDR3 DNA reads TGCAGCGCCCAGGGGGCGGTCGGCACAGATACGCAGTATTTT.

The CDR3 nucleotides read TGTGCCAGCAGTGATCCCGGGAGAATGAATTCCTACGAGCAGTACTTC. It yields the protein CASSDPGRMNSYEQYF. This chain links TRBV6-1 with TRBJ2-7; D might be TRBD2 (6 bases). The CDR3 is 16 residues long. Germline CDR1 and CDR2: MNHNS and SASEGT. V gave up 3 bases and J gave up 1 base, with 16 bases separating them.

CDR3 sequence (DNA): TGCAGTGCGGTACCTAGCGGACTCACAGATACGCAGTATTTT. It encodes CSAVPSGLTDTQYF. The V call is TRBV20-1, the J call TRBJ2-3, with TRBD2 matching 7 bases. The CDR3 length is 14 residues. Germline CDR1 DFQATT, CDR2 SNEGSKA (reference sequence). Trimming took 6 bases from V and 2 from J; bases not matched to a gene: 8.

V is TRBV9 and J is TRBJ1-5; a weak D match, TRBD1 (5 bases). The germline V gene has CDR1 SGDLS and CDR2 YYNGEE. The CDR3 is 15 residues long. V gave up 0 bases and J gave up 3 bases, with 10 bases separating them. CDR3 loop: CASSVGGGINQPQHF. CDR3 bases: TGTGCCAGCAGCGTAGGGGGGGGGATCAATCAGCCCCAGCATTTT.

This chain links TRBV10-3 with TRBJ1-1; D perhaps matches TRBD1 (6 bases). V lost 11 bases, J lost 1 base, and 14 bases lay in between. The CDR3 sequence is 13 residues long. From germline, CDR1 is ENHRY and CDR2 SYGVKD. The CDR3 is CAFHGGRNTEAFF. The CDR3 DNA follows: TGTGCCTTTCATGGGGGGCGGAACACTGAAGCTTTCTTT.

The chain is built from TRBV7-2 and TRBJ1-2; tentative D call: TRBD1 (5 bases). Germline V gene lookup returns CDR1 SGHTA and CDR2 FQGNSA. Trimming shortened V by 9 bases and J by 5 bases, and 16 bases separated the two germline ends. The CDR3 is made up of 13 amino acids. Written as DNA, the CDR3 is TGTGCCAGTAGATGGGGGGTTGGATATGGCTACACCTTC. Translated: CASRWGVGYGYTF.

The genes are TRBV7-9 and TRBJ2-4; 7 nucleotides align to TRBD2. The J call is doubtful: the DNA matches TRBJ2-7 better. The CDR3 is made up of 13 amino acids. CDR1 SEHNR and CDR2 FQNEAQ come from the germline V gene (reference sequence). The CDR3 DNA reads TGTGCCAGCAGCTTAGTGGCGGGAGTCGAGCAGTACTTC. Translated: CASSLVAGVEQYF.

This chain's CDR3 is CASSDPRTFYNSPLHF. CDR3 in DNA: TGTGCCAGCAGCGACCCCCGGACATTTTATAATTCACCCCTCCACTTT. J is TRBJ1-6 and V is TRBV6-6; maybe TRBD1 (5 bases). Germline lookup yields CDR1 MNHNY and CDR2 SVGAGI (reference sequence). Trimming removed 6 bases at V and 4 bases at J, with 16 bases between. CDR3 size: 16 residues.

The chain recombines TRBV29-1 with TRBJ2-1, with 7 bases that match TRBD1. In germline, CDR1 is SQVTM, CDR2 ANQGSEA. This CDR3 has 14 residues. V lost 7 bases, J lost 3 bases, and 9 bases stayed unmatched. In nucleotides, the CDR3 is TGCAGCGCCCTTAACCGGGACAGCTACAATGAGCAGTTCTTC. Translated, it gives CSALNRDSYNEQFF.

V and J are TRBV20-1 and TRBJ2-5, with 9 bases matching TRBD2. Germline V gene lookup returns CDR1 DFQATT and CDR2 SNEGSKA (reference sequence). V shed 3 bases, J shed 3 bases, and the junction held 8 bases outside the gene matches. This CDR3 has 15 residues. CDR3 bases: TGCAGTGCTAGTGTGTGGCGGGAGGGCAAAGAGACCCAGTACTTC. This codes for CSASVWREGKETQYF.

CDR3: CASKAGGTQYF. Written as DNA, the CDR3 is TGTGCCAGCAAAGCAGGCGGGACCCAGTACTTC. The chain joins TRBV6-2 or TRBV6-3 to TRBJ2-5, with D hard to call. V lost 7 bases, J lost 7 bases, and 10 bases lay in between. Germline CDR1 and CDR2: MNHEY and SVGEGT. The CDR3 loop spans 11 amino acids.

This clonotype was seen a few times. The gene calls are TRBV20-1 and TRBJ2-7; no definite D call. V was shortened by 0 bases and J by 0 bases, with 12 bases between the two germline ends. Germline V gene lookup returns CDR1 DFQATT and CDR2 SNEGSKA (reference sequence). The CDR3 extends over 15 amino acids. For the CDR3, the DNA is TGCAGTGCTAGAGATCTGGGGATTAGCTCCTACGAGCAGTACTTC. Amino acids: CSARDLGISSYEQYF.

A note on this clonotype: One end of the junction is discordant with germline, which a read error may explain. The chain is built from TRBV7-7 and TRBJ2-1, with D possibly being TRBD2 (5 bases). There are 15 residues in the CDR3. Germline values: CDR1 SSHAT, CDR2 FNYEAQ (reference sequence). The CDR3 sequence: CASSLAKAVYNEQFF. Here the CDR3 DNA reads TGTGCTAGCAGCTTAGCGAAGGCTGTCTACAATGAGCAGTTCTTC.

A few counts support this clonotype. The chain has TRBV6-5 and TRBJ1-1; 7 bases fit TRBD1. From germline, CDR1 is MNHEY and CDR2 SVGAGI. The CDR3 is 14 residues long. The V segment lost 2 bases and the J segment 6 bases; nucleotides outside the gene matches: 6. CDR3 residues: CASSYNRGSPEAFF. CDR3 DNA: TGTGCCAGCAGTTACAACAGGGGTTCCCCTGAAGCTTTCTTT.

The table lists this clonotype with a few counts. This chain connects TRBV7-2 to TRBJ2-3; unclear D gene. The germline V gene has CDR1 SGHTA and CDR2 FQGNSA. The CDR3 covers 11 residues. Trimming took off 6 bases at V and 11 bases at J, with 12 bases between the two ends. CDR3 residues: CASRREWEQYF. CDR3 DNA: TGTGCCAGCAGGCGCGAGTGGGAGCAGTATTTT.

This sequence joins TRBV7-2 and TRBJ2-1; D is unresolved. V lost 2 bases to trimming and J lost 6 bases, with 11 bases between them. Germline V gene sequence: CDR1 SGHTA, CDR2 FQGNSA. CDR3 length: 14 amino acids. CDR3 DNA: TGTGCCAGCAGCTTAAGGTCCGTGTGCAATGAGCAGTTCTTC. The encoded protein is CASSLRSVCNEQFF.

CDR3 sequence (DNA): TGCGCCAGCAGCTTTCAGGAGGGATACGAGCAGTACTTC. It codes for CASSFQEGYEQYF. J is TRBJ2-7 and V is TRBV5-1, with a tentative D call TRBD2 (6 bases). With 2 bases removed from V and 4 bases from J, the gap between germline ends came to 10 bases. CDR1 SGHRS and CDR2 YFSETQ come from the germline V gene. There are 13 residues in the CDR3.

This clonotype was observed a few times. The chain has TRBV6-5 and TRBJ2-1; TRBD2 matches at 13 bases. The CDR3 contains 15 residues. CDR1 MNHEY and CDR2 SVGAGI come from the germline V gene. Trimming removed 7 bases from V and 12 bases from J; junction bases left unmatched: 12. CDR3 DNA sequence: TGTGCCAGCATCAAGTCGCGGACTAGCGGGAGCGGGCAGTTCTTC. Translated: CASIKSRTSGSGQFF.

The CDR3 DNA sequence: TGTGCCAGCAGCTTAGACAGGGGGGCCCACGAGCAGTACTTC. Amino acids: CASSLDRGAHEQYF. V gene TRBV7-9 combines with J gene TRBJ2-7; the match to TRBD1 covers 8 bases. V shed 1 base, J shed 5 bases, and the junction held 4 bases outside the gene matches. Germline V gene data show CDR1 as SEHNR and CDR2 as FQNEAQ (reference sequence). The CDR3 length is 14 residues.

The chain links TRBV4-2 to TRBJ2-5, with D hard to call. This CDR3 spans 15 amino acids. V was pared by 6 bases and J by 2 bases, with 16 bases between. Per the germline V gene, CDR1 is LGHNA and CDR2 is YNFKEQ. CDR3 region: CASSRSVAEQETQYF. The CDR3 DNA is TGTGCCAGCAGTCGGTCGGTGGCAGAGCAAGAGACCCAGTACTTC.

The chain links TRBV7-9 to TRBJ2-7; D unclear. There are 16 residues in the CDR3. V dropped 2 bases and J dropped 7 bases, with 21 bases sitting between them. Germline V gene lookup returns CDR1 SEHNR and CDR2 FQNEAQ (reference sequence). CDR3 nucleotide sequence: TGTGCCAGCAGCTTACAAGCGTCGAGTGGTCCGCGAGAGCAGTACTTC. Protein sequence: CASSLQASSGPREQYF.

The chain combines TRBV4-1 with TRBJ2-1; D unresolved. The better agreement between TRBJ2-7 and the DNA end casts doubt on the J call. Looked up from germline, CDR1 is MGHRA and CDR2 is YSYEKL. This CDR3 spans 15 amino acids. Written as DNA, the CDR3 is TGCGCCAGCAGCCAAGAGACTGCCCCATACAATGAGCAGTACTTC. Encoded protein: CASSQETAPYNEQYF.